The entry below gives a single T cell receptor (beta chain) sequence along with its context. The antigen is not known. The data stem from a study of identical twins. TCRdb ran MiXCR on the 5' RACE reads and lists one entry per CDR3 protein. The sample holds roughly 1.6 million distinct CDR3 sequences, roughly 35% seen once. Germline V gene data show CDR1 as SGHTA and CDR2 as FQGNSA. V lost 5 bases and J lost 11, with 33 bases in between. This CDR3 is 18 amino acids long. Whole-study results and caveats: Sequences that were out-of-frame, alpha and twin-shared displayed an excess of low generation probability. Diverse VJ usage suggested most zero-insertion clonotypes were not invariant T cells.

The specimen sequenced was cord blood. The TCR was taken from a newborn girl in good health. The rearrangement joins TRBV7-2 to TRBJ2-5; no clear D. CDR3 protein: CASSPSSRTLGPYNEQYF. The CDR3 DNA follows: TGTGCCAGCAGCCCTAGTAGTAGAACACTTGGACCCTACAATGAGCAGTACTTC.